This T cell receptor (beta chain) was captured in a study of T cells in Graves' hyperthyroidism and ophthalmopathy. General study points: Most thyroid-expanded clonotypes above 0.001 were also found in blood. Through a model of 13 V-J features, ophthalmopathy was separated from stable hyperthyroidism.

RNA transcripts were the template for amplifying TCR beta CDR3 regions. Initially, a first-round RT-PCR of the TCR CDR3 employed the HTBI primer set. TCRdb re-derived calls from the multiplex PCR reads in MiXCR, one entry per CDR3 protein. The repertoire has approximately 370,000 distinct CDR3 sequences, about 17% of them found once; the top ten carry approximately 30%. This CDR3 spans 12 amino acids. CDR1 is SGHRS, CDR2 YFSETQ, per germline. Patients showing uncontrolled infection, other autoimmune disease, pregnancy or lactation were ineligible. PBMCs came from 10 ml fresh peripheral blood. This clonotype was observed at least ten times. What it binds is not known. Compared with germline, one end of the junction differs, possibly owing to a read error.

The rearrangement uses TRBV5-1 and TRBJ2-7, with D perhaps matching TRBD1 (6 bases). Sequenced: blood. The origin of this receptor is a woman in her 30s with Graves' hyperthyroidism that later progressed to Graves' ophthalmopathy. CDR3: CASSLTGYEQYF. The CDR3 bases are TGTGCCAGCAGTTTGACAGGATACGAGCAGTACTTC.